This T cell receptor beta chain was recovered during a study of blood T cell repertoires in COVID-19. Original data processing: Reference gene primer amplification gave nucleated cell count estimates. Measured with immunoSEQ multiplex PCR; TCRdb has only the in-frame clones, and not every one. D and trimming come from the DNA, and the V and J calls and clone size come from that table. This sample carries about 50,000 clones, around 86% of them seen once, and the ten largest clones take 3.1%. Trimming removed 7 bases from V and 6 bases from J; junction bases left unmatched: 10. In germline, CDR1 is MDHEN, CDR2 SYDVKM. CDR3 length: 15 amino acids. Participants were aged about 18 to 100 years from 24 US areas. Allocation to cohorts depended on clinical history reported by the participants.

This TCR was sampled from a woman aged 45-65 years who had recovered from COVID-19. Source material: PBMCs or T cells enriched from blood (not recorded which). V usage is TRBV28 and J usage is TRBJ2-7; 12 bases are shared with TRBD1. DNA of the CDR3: TGTGCCAGCAAACGTACGGGACAGGGGGCTGGCGAGCAGTACTTC. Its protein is CASKRTGQGAGEQYF.